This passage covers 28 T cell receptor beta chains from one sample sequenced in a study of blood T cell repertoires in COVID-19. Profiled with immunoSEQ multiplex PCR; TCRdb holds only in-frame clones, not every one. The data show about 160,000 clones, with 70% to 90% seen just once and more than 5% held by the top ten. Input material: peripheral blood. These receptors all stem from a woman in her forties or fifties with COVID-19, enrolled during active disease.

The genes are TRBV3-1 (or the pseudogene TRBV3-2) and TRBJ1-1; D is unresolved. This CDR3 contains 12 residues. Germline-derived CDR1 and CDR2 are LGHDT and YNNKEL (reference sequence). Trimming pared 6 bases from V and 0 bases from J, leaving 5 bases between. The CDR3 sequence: CASRRVNTEAFF. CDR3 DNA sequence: TGTGCCAGCAGAAGAGTGAACACTGAAGCTTTCTTT.

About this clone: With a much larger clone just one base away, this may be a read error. The CDR3 DNA is TGCGCCAGCAACTCGGGGGGCACTTCGAACACTGAAGCTTTCTTT. The encoded protein is CASNSGGTSNTEAFF. The chain has TRBV5-1 and TRBJ1-1, with D possibly TRBD1 on 6 matching bases. Germline V gene data show CDR1 as SGHRS and CDR2 as YFSETQ. The CDR3 contains 15 residues. Trimming stripped 6 bases from V and 1 base from J, with 16 bases between. Drawing the rest from reference TRBV5-1 and TRBJ1-1, the complete variable domain is KAGVTQTPRYLIKTRGQQVTLSCSPISGHRSVSWYQQTPGQGLQFLFEYFSETQRNKGNFPGRFSGRQFSNSRSEMNVSTLELGDSALYLCASNSGGTSNTEAFFGQGTRLTVV.

In DNA form, the CDR3 reads TGTGCCAGCAGCTTATCCGGACAGGGTGACTACGAGCAGTACTTC. Translated, it gives CASSLSGQGDYEQYF. The chain recombines TRBV11-2 with TRBJ2-7; TRBD1 agrees at 8 bases. CDR1 is SGHAT, CDR2 FQNNGV, per germline. The junction had 6 bases not matched to a gene; V was cut back by 2 bases and J by 3 bases. The CDR3 covers 15 residues.

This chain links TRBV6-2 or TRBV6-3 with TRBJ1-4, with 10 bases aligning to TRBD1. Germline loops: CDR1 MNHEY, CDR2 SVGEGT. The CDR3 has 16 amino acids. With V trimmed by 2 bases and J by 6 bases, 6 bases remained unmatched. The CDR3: CASSYEIGTGDEKLFF. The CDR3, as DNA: TGTGCCAGCAGTTACGAAATCGGGACAGGGGATGAAAAACTGTTTTTT.

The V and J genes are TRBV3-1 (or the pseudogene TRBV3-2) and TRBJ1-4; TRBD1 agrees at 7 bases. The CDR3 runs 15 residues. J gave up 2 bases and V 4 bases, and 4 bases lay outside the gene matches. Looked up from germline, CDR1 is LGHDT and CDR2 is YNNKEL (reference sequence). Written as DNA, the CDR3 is TGTGCCAGCAGCCGACAGGGAATCACTAATGAAAAACTGTTTTTT. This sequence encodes CASSRQGITNEKLFF.

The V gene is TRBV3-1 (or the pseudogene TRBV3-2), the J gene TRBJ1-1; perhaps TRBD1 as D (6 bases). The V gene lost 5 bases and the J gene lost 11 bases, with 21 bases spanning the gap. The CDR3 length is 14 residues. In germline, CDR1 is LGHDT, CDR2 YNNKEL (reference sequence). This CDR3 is CASSITGTQKGAFF. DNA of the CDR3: TGTGCCAGCAGCATCACCGGGACACAGAAAGGGGCTTTCTTT.

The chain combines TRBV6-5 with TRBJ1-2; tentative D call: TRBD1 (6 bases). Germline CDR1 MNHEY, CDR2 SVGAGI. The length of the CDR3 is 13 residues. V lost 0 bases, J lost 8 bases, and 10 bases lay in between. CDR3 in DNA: TGTGCCAGCAGTTACTCGAGTCAGGGGGGCTACACCTTC. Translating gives CASSYSSQGGYTF.

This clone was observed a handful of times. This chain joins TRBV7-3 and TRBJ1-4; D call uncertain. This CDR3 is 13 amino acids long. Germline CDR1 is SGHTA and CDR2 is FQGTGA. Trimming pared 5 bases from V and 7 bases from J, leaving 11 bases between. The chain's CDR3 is CASSPSRGEKLFF. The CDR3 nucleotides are TGTGCCAGCAGCCCTTCGCGGGGTGAAAAACTGTTTTTT.

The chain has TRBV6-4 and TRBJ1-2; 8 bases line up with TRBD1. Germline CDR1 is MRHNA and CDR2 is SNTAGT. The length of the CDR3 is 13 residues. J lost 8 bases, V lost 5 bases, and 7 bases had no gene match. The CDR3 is CASSPGQGSGYTF. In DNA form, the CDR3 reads TGTGCCAGCAGTCCCGGACAGGGAAGCGGCTACACCTTC.

CDR3 DNA: TGTGCCAGCAGTTACGTTGCCGTCAGCGGGGGGGCGACCGGGGAGCTGTTTTTT. Protein: CASSYVAVSGGATGELFF. V gene TRBV6-2 or TRBV6-3 combines with J gene TRBJ2-2, with TRBD2 identical over 10 bases. The CDR3 consists of 18 residues. Germline CDR1 and CDR2: MNHEY and SVGEGT. With V trimmed by 2 bases and J by 5 bases, 11 bases remained unmatched.

For the CDR3, the DNA is TGTGCCAGCAGCCGGGTTTGGACAGGGATTTACAATGAGCAGTTCTTC. Translation: CASSRVWTGIYNEQFF. The gene calls are TRBV14 and TRBJ2-1; 8 bases agree with TRBD1. V lost 4 bases and J lost 4; bases outside the gene matches: 9. The CDR3 length is 16 residues. Germline-derived CDR1 and CDR2 are SGHDN and FVKESK.

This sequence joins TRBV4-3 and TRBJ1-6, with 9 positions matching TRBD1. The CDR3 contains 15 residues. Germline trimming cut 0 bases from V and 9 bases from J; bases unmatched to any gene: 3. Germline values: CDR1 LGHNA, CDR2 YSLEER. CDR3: CASSQEGQGSSPLHF. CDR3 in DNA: TGCGCCAGCAGCCAAGAAGGACAGGGGAGTTCACCCCTCCACTTT.

CDR3 protein: CASKERGAGRTDTQYF. The CDR3 bases are TGTGCCAGTAAGGAGCGAGGAGCGGGGCGCACAGATACGCAGTATTTT. This chain links TRBV19 with TRBJ2-3, with 7 bases that match TRBD2. V trimming: 7 bases; J trimming: 1 base; junction bases outside the gene matches: 11. The CDR3 consists of 16 residues. CDR1 LNHDA and CDR2 SQIVND come from the germline V gene (reference sequence).

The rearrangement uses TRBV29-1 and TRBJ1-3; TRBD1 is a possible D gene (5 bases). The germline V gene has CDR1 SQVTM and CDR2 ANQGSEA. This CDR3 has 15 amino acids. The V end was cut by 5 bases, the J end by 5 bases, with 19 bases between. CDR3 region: CSVFVPGLTRNTIYF. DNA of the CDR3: TGCAGCGTTTTCGTTCCGGGACTGACAAGAAACACCATATATTTT.

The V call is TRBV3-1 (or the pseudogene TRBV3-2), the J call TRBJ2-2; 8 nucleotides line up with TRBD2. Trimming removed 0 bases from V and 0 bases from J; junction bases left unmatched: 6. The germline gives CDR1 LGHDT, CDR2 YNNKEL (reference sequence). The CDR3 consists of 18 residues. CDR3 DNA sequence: TGTGCCAGCAGCCAAGATCAGTGGCGGGGGGCGAACACCGGGGAGCTGTTTTTT. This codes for CASSQDQWRGANTGELFF.

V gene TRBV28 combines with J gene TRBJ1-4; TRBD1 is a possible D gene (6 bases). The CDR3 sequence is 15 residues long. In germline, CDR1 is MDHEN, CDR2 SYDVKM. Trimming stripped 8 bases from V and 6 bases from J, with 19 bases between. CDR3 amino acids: CASGLVGSGDEKLFF. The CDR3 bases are TGTGCCAGCGGACTTGTGGGTTCAGGGGATGAAAAACTGTTTTTT.

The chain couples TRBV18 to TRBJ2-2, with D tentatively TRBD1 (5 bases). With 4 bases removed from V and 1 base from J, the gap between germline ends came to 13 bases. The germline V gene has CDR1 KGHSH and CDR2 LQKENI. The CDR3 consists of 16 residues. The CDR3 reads CASSLETVLNTGELFF. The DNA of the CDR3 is TGTGCCAGCTCACTGGAGACAGTTTTGAACACCGGGGAGCTGTTTTTT. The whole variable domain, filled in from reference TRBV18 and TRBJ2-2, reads NAGVMQNPRHLVRRRGQEARLRCSPMKGHSHVYWYRQLPEEGLKFMVYLQKENIIDESGMPKERFSAEFPKEGPSILRIQQVVRGDSAAYFCASSLETVLNTGELFFGEGSRLTVL.

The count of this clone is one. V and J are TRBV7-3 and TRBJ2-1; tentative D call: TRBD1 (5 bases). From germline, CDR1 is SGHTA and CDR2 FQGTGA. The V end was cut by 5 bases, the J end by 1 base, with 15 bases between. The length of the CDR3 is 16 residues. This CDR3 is CASSPTRQTSYNEQFF. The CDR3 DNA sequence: TGTGCCAGCAGCCCCACGCGACAGACTTCCTACAATGAGCAGTTCTTC.

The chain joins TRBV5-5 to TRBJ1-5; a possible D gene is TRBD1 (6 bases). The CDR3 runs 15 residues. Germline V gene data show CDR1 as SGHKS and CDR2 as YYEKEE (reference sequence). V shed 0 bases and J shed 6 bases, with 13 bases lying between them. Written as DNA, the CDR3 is TGTGCCAGCAGCTTGGTGGCAGGGGTTTCTCAGCCCCAGCATTTT. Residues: CASSLVAGVSQPQHF. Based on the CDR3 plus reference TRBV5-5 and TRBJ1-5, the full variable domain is DAGVTQSPTHLIKTRGQQVTLRCSPISGHKSVSWYQQVLGQGPQFIFQYYEKEERGRGNFPDRFSARQFPNYSSELNVNALLLGDSALYLCASSLVAGVSQPQHFGDGTRLSIL.

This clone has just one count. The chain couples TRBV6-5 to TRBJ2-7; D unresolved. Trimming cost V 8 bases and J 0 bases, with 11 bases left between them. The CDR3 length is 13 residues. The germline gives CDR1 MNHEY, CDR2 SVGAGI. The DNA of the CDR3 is TGTGCCAGCGCAACAGTTAACTCCTACGAGCAGTACTTC. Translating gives CASATVNSYEQYF.

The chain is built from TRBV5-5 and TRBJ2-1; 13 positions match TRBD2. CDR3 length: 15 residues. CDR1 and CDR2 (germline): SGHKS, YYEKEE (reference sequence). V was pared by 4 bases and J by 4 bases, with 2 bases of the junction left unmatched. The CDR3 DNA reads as TGTGCCAGCAGCAGACTAGCGGGGGGTTACAATGAGCAGTTCTTC. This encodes CASSRLAGGYNEQFF. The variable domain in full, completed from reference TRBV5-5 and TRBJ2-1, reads DAGVTQSPTHLIKTRGQQVTLRCSPISGHKSVSWYQQVLGQGPQFIFQYYEKEERGRGNFPDRFSARQFPNYSSELNVNALLLGDSALYLCASSRLAGGYNEQFFGPGTRLTVL.

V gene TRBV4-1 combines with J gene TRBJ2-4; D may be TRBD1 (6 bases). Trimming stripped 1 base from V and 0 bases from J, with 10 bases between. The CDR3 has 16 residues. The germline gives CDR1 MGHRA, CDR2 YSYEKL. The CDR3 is CASSQVDRLAKNIQYF. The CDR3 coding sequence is TGCGCCAGCAGCCAAGTCGACAGGCTAGCCAAAAACATTCAGTACTTC.

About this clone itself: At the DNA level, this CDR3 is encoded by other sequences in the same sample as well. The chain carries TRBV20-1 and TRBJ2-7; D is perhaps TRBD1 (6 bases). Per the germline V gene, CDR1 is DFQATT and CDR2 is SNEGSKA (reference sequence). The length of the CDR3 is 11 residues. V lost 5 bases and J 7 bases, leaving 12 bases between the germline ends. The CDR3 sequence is CSAPQGREQYF. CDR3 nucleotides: TGCAGTGCTCCACAGGGAAGGGAGCAGTACTTC.

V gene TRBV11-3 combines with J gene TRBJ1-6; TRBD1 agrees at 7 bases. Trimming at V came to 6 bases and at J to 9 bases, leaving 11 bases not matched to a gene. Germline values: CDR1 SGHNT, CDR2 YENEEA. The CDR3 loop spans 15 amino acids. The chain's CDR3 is CASSYTGDMGSPLHF. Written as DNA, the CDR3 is TGTGCCAGCAGTTATACAGGGGACATGGGTTCACCCCTCCACTTT.

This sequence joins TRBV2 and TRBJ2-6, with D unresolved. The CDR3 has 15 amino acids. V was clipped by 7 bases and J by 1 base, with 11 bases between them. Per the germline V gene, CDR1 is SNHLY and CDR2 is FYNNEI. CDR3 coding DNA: TGTGCCAGCACTGCCTCCACATCTGGGGCCAACGTCCTGACTTTC. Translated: CASTASTSGANVLTF.

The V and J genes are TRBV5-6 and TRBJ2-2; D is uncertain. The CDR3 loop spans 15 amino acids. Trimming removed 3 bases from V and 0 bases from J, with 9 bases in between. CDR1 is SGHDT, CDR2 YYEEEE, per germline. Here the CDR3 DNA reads TGTGCCAGCAGCTCTCTATTCGCGAACACCGGGGAGCTGTTTTTT. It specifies CASSSLFANTGELFF. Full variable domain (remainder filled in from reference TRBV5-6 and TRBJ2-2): DAGVTQSPTHLIKTRGQQVTLRCSPKSGHDTVSWYQQALGQGPQFIFQYYEEEERQRGNFPDRFSGHQFPNYSSELNVNALLLGDSALYLCASSSLFANTGELFFGEGSRLTVL.

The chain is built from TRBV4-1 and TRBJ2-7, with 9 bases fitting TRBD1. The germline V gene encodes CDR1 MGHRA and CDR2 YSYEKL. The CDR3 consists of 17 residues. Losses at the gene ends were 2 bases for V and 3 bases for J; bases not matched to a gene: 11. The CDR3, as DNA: TGCGCCAGCAGCCAAAGCGTGGGTGGGACAGGGTACTACGAGCAGTACTTC. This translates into CASSQSVGGTGYYEQYF.

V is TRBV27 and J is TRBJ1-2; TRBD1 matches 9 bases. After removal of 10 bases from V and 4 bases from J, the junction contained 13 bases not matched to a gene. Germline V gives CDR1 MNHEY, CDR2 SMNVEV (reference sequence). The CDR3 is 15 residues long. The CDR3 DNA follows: TGTGCCACAGATTTGAGGGACAGGGTGTTCTATGGCTACACCTTC. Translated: CATDLRDRVFYGYTF.